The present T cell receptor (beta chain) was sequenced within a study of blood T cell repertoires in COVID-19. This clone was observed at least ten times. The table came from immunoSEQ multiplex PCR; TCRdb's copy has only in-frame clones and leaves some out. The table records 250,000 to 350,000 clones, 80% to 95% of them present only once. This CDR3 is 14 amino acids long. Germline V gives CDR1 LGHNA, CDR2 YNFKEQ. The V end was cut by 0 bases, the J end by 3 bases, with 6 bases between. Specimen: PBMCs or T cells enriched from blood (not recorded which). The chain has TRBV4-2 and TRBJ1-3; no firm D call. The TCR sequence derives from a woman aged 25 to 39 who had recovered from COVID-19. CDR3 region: CASSQDPGGNTIYF. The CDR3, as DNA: TGTGCCAGCAGCCAAGATCCGGGTGGAAACACCATATATTTT.